These 16 T cell receptor beta chains were all obtained from the same sample, sequenced in a study of T cell changes during pregnancy in multiple sclerosis. Assay: immunoSEQ multiplex PCR; the TCRdb copy retains only in-frame clones and omits some. This table has about 50,000 clones, 85% to 95% appearing once. This specimen was CD4+ T cells from peripheral blood mononuclear cells, taken in the second trimester of pregnancy. The source is a female donor with multiple sclerosis, enrolled in a pregnancy study.

The chain has TRBV29-1 and TRBJ2-7, with TRBD2 matching over 7 bases. Unmatched junction bases numbered 2, after V lost 3 bases and J lost 6 bases. The length of the CDR3 is 11 residues. Germline CDR1 and CDR2: SQVTM and ANQGSEA. CDR3 loop: CSVEGGSEQYF. The DNA of the CDR3 is TGCAGCGTTGAGGGGGGGTCCGAGCAGTACTTC.

Comment on this clone: An end of the junction does not agree with germline; a read error may underlie this. The chain has TRBV7-7 and TRBJ2-3; D is possibly TRBD2 (5 bases). The CDR3 runs to 16 residues. Germline V CDR1 and CDR2: SSHAT, FNYEAQ (reference sequence). DNA for the CDR3: TGTGCTAGCAGCTTAAATCCGGGGATTAGCACAGATACGCAGTATTTT. Amino acid sequence: CASSLNPGISTDTQYF.

DNA for the CDR3: TGTGCCAGCAGCATCGGACAGGGGAGAGAGGGACAGACCCAGTACTTC. Translating gives CASSIGQGREGQTQYF. The V and J genes are TRBV7-9 and TRBJ2-5; 9 bases fit TRBD1. With 5 bases clipped from V and 6 bases from J, the junction kept 13 bases outside the gene matches. Germline V gene data show CDR1 as SEHNR and CDR2 as FQNEAQ (reference sequence). The CDR3 loop spans 16 amino acids.

This clone was seen a single time. The V and J genes are TRBV11-2 and TRBJ2-7, with 9 nucleotides matching TRBD2. CDR1 and CDR2 (germline): SGHAT, FQNNGV. V was clipped by 5 bases and J by 3 bases; unmatched bases: 8. The CDR3 spans 15 residues. CDR3 sequence (DNA): TGTGCCAGCAGCCCTCTAGCGGGGACGTACTACGAGCAGTACTTC. The encoded protein is CASSPLAGTYYEQYF.

The chain is built from TRBV4-2 and TRBJ2-5; TRBD2 matches 14 bases. Germline V gives CDR1 LGHNA, CDR2 YNFKEQ. The CDR3 has 18 residues. V shed 4 bases and J 5 bases; nucleotides not matched to a gene: 12. CDR3 DNA sequence: TGTGCCAGCAGCCGCTCCGGGACTAGCGGGGGCCGGGGGGAGACCCAGTACTTC. Protein product: CASSRSGTSGGRGETQYF.

The chain has TRBV7-3 and TRBJ2-3; 9 bases align to TRBD1. The CDR3 covers 16 residues. Trimming at V came to 5 bases and at J to 7 bases, leaving 13 bases not matched to a gene. Germline values: CDR1 SGHTA, CDR2 FQGTGA. The CDR3 loop is CASSAFEDRGQYTQYF. The CDR3 DNA reads TGTGCCAGCAGCGCATTCGAGGACAGGGGACAGTATACGCAGTATTTT.

The CDR3 region has the DNA TGCGCCAGCAGCTTCGGGACAGGGTCGGGTCAGCCCCAGCATTTT. It yields the protein CASSFGTGSGQPQHF. The chain couples TRBV5-1 to TRBJ1-5, with 9 positions matching TRBD1. Unmatched junction bases numbered 6, after V lost 2 bases and J lost 6 bases. The germline V gene has CDR1 SGHRS and CDR2 YFSETQ. The CDR3 spans 15 residues.

The chain is built from TRBV4-1 and TRBJ1-6; D possibly corresponds to TRBD1 (6 bases). Looked up from germline, CDR1 is MGHRA and CDR2 is YSYEKL. The CDR3 covers 16 residues. Trimming took 0 bases from V and 6 from J, leaving 12 bases between them. The CDR3 here is CASSQDPNRANSPLHF. CDR3 nucleotide sequence: TGCGCCAGCAGCCAAGATCCCAACAGGGCTAATTCACCCCTCCACTTT.

The chain combines TRBV2 with TRBJ1-2; 11 bases fit TRBD1. CDR3 length equals 13 residues. Trimming at V came to 8 bases and at J to 9 bases, leaving 8 bases not matched to a gene. Germline values: CDR1 SNHLY, CDR2 FYNNEI. The CDR3 DNA follows: TGTGCCAGCTACGGACAGGGGGCGCCGAGCTACACCTTC. This sequence encodes CASYGQGAPSYTF.

The chain couples TRBV2 to TRBJ1-1; TRBD1 is a possible D gene (5 bases). The germline V gene has CDR1 SNHLY and CDR2 FYNNEI. V gave up 4 bases and J gave up 4 bases, with 13 bases separating them. The CDR3 consists of 14 residues. CDR3 sequence (DNA): TGTGCCAGCAGTGCTTGGGGGGGGACCACTGAAGCTTTCTTT. It is translated as CASSAWGGTTEAFF.

The chain combines TRBV5-1 with TRBJ2-1; D not resolved. CDR1 and CDR2 (germline): SGHRS, YFSETQ. Trimming shortened V by 2 bases and J by 6 bases, and 6 bases separated the two germline ends. This CDR3 is built from 12 residues. In DNA form, the CDR3 reads TGCGCCAGCAGCTTCGAACTCAATGAGCAGTTCTTC. Translated: CASSFELNEQFF. Looking up the rest from reference TRBV5-1 and TRBJ2-1 gives the full variable domain: KAGVTQTPRYLIKTRGQQVTLSCSPISGHRSVSWYQQTPGQGLQFLFEYFSETQRNKGNFPGRFSGRQFSNSRSEMNVSTLELGDSALYLCASSFELNEQFFGPGTRLTVL.

The J gene is TRBJ2-1, the V gene TRBV7-9; 9 nucleotides match TRBD1. The V gene's germline CDR1 is SEHNR and CDR2 FQNEAQ (reference sequence). The junction had 6 bases not matched to a gene; V was cut back by 3 bases and J by 6 bases. The CDR3 length is 15 residues. CDR3 sequence reads: CASSFRTGVGNEQFF. The CDR3 region has the DNA TGTGCCAGCAGCTTCCGGACAGGGGTAGGCAATGAGCAGTTCTTC.

This rearrangement joins TRBV28 to TRBJ2-7; D is possibly TRBD2 (6 bases). This CDR3 region has 13 residues. Trimming removed 7 bases from V and 7 bases from J, with 17 bases in between. CDR1 and CDR2 (germline): MDHEN, SYDVKM. DNA of the CDR3: TGTGCCAGCATAAGTGGGACTCCGGGGGAGCAGTACTTC. It encodes CASISGTPGEQYF.

This chain uses TRBV6-6 with TRBJ1-4; possible D gene TRBD1, 5 bases. CDR1 is MNHNY, CDR2 SVGAGI, per germline (reference sequence). CDR3 length: 14 residues. Trimming shortened V by 1 base and J by 8 bases, and 11 bases separated the two germline ends. The CDR3 region has the DNA TGTGCCAGCAGTTACTGGGGGGAAGGGGAAAAACTGTTTTTT. Encoded protein: CASSYWGEGEKLFF.

V usage is TRBV7-3 and J usage is TRBJ2-7; 7 bases are a match to TRBD1. Germline lookup yields CDR1 SGHTA and CDR2 FQGTGA. This CDR3 is built from 14 residues. The ends lost 4 bases at V and 2 bases at J; junction bases unmatched: 5. The CDR3 protein is CASSSDGTAYEQYF. The CDR3 nucleotides are TGTGCCAGCAGCTCTGATGGGACAGCCTACGAGCAGTACTTC.

The rearrangement links TRBV9 to TRBJ2-5; TRBD2 is a possible D gene (6 bases). V was pared by 4 bases and J by 4 bases, with 17 bases between. The CDR3 sequence is 15 residues long. Looked up from germline, CDR1 is SGDLS and CDR2 is YYNGEE. The CDR3 nucleotides are TGTGCCAGCAGCTCCCACGGGGGACCTGGAGAGACCCAGTACTTC. As protein: CASSSHGGPGETQYF.